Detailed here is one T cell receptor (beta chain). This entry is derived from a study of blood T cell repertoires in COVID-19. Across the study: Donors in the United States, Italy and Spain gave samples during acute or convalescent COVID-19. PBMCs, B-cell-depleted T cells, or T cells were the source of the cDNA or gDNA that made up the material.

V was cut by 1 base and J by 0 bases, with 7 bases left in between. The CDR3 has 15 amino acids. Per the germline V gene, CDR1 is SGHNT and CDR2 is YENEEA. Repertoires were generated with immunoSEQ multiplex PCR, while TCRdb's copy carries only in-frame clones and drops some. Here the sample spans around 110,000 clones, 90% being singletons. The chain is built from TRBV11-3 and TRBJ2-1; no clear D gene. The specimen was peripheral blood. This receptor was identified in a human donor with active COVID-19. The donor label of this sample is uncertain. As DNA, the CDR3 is TGTGCCAGCAGCTTAGGACTGAACTCCTACAATGAGCAGTTCTTC. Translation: CASSLGLNSYNEQFF.